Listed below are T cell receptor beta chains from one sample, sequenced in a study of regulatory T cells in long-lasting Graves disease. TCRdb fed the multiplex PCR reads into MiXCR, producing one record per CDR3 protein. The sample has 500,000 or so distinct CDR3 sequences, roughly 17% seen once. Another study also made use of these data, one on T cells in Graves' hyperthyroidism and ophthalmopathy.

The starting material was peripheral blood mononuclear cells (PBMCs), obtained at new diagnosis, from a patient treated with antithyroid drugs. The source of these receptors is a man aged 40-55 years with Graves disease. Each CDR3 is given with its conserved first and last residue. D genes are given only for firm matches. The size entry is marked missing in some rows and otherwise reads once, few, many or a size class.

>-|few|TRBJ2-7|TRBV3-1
CASSQTQWDISYEQYF
TGTGCCAGCAGCCAGACGCAGTGGGATATCTCCTACGAGCAGTACTTC
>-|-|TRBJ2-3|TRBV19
CASSIGALSTDTQYF
TGTGCCAGTAGTATCGGAGCGTTAAGCACAGATACGCAGTATTTT
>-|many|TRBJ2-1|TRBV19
CASSKDGNPWDEQFF
TGTGCCAGTAGTAAGGATGGGAATCCGTGGGATGAGCAGTTCTTC
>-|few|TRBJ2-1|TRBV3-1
CASSQVSGSAPWNEQFF
TGTGCCAGCAGCCAAGTAAGTGGGTCCGCCCCGTGGAATGAGCAGTTCTTC
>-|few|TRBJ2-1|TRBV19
CASSIEVAGRGVNEQFF
TGTGCCAGTAGTATAGAGGTGGCGGGACGCGGGGTCAATGAGCAGTTCTTC
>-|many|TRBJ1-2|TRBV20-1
CSARQTDGYTF
TGCAGTGCTAGACAGACTGACGGCTACACCTTC
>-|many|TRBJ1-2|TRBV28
CASRRQFGGYTF
TGTGCCAGCCGAAGACAGTTCGGAGGCTACACCTTC
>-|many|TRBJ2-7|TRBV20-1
CSARTGRLKDEQYF
TGCAGTGCTAGGACGGGACGCCTGAAAGACGAGCAGTACTTC
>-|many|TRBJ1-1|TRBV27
CASSGRRGYDTEAFF
TGTGCCAGCAGTGGGCGCAGGGGCTATGACACTGAAGCTTTCTTT
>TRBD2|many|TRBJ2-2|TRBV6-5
CASSYGTSRDTGELFF
TGTGCCAGCAGTTACGGGACTAGCCGTGACACCGGGGAGCTGTTTTTT
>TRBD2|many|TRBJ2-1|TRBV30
CAWSSGSKYEQFF
TGTGCCTGGTCTAGCGGGAGTAAGTATGAGCAGTTCTTC
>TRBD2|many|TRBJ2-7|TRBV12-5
CASGLGGSAVEQYF
TGTGCTAGTGGTTTAGGCGGGAGTGCAGTCGAGCAGTACTTC
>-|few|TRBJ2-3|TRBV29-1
CSVSKGSTDTQYF
TGCAGCGTTTCCAAAGGGAGCACAGATACGCAGTATTTT
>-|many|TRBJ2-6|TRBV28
CASSLTGGSGANVLTF
TGTGCCAGCAGTCTCACCGGGGGCTCTGGGGCCAACGTCCTGACTTTC
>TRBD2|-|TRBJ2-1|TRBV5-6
CASSLVLAGGSEQFF
TGTGCCAGCAGCTTGGTCCTAGCGGGAGGATCTGAGCAGTTCTTC
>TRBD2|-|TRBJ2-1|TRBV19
CASSNPRGGFEQFF
TGTGCCAGTAGTAATCCCCGGGGGGGCTTCGAGCAGTTCTTC
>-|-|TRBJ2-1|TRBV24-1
CATTGRTFNEQFF
TGTGCCACCACCGGAAGAACTTTCAATGAGCAGTTCTTC
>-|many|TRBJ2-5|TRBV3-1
CASSQDPLSAVETQYF
TGTGCCAGCAGCCAAGATCCCCTCTCGGCTGTGGAGACCCAGTACTTC
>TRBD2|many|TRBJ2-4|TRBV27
CASSSRTSGIAKNIQYF
TGTGCCAGCAGCTCCCGGACTAGCGGCATAGCCAAAAACATTCAGTACTTC
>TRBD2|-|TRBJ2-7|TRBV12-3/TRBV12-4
CASSFGASGRATYEQYF
TGTGCCAGCAGTTTTGGTGCTAGCGGGAGGGCAACCTACGAGCAGTACTTC
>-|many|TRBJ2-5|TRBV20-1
CSAAPLRGGETQYF
TGCAGTGCGGCACCACTCAGGGGGGGGGAGACCCAGTACTTC
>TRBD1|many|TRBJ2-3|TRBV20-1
CSALRQGVAPDTQYF
TGCAGTGCACTGAGACAGGGGGTTGCTCCAGATACGCAGTATTTT
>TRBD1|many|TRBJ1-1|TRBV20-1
CSASYGQGNTEAFF
TGCAGTGCTAGCTATGGACAGGGGAACACTGAAGCTTTCTTT
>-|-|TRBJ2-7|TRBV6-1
CASSEDVWTGYEQYF
TGTGCCAGCAGTGAAGATGTGTGGACGGGTTACGAGCAGTACTTC
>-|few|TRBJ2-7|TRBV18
CASSLDKGFEQYF
TGTGCCAGCTCACTGGATAAGGGCTTCGAGCAGTACTTC
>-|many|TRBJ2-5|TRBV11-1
CASSFGRLKSGETQYF
TGTGCCAGCAGCTTTGGGCGGCTGAAAAGTGGCGAGACCCAGTACTTC
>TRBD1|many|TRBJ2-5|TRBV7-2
CASSTRTGGLETQYF
TGTGCCAGCAGCACGCGGACAGGGGGGTTGGAGACCCAGTACTTC
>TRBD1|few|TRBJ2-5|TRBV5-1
CASSLDRGKGETQYF
TGCGCCAGCAGCTTGGACAGGGGCAAGGGGGAGACCCAGTACTTC
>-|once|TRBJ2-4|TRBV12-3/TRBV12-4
CASSFHGGPKNIQYF
TGTGCCAGCAGTTTTCACGGGGGGCCCAAAAACATTCAGTACTTC
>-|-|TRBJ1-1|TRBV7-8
CASSRYGPGTEAFF
TGTGCCTCCTCGCGGTATGGGCCCGGCACTGAAGCTTTCTTT
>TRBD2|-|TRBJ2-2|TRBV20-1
CSAVSGIELFF
TGCAGTGCCGTTAGCGGGATAGAGCTGTTTTTT
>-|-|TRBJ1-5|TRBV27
CASSGGIWQPQHF
TGTGCCAGCAGTGGGGGGATCTGGCAGCCCCAGCATTTT
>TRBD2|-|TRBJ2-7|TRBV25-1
CASSGLSGGTYEQYF
TGTGCCAGCAGTGGACTAAGCGGGGGGACCTACGAGCAGTACTTC
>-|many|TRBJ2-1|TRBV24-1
CATSDLYSRGNEQFF
TGTGCCACCAGTGATTTGTACTCACGCGGGAATGAGCAGTTCTTC
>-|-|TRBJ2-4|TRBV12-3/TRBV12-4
CASSLQGRAIGNIQYF
TGTGCCAGCAGTTTACAGGGGCGGGCAATAGGAAACATTCAGTACTTC
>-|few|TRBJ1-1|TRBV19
CASTLKGRNTEAFF
TGTGCCAGTACCCTCAAAGGGAGAAACACTGAAGCTTTCTTT
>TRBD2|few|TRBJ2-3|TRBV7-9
CASSLVGGLAPGTQYF
TGTGCCAGCAGCTTAGTGGGGGGACTAGCCCCAGGGACGCAGTATTTT
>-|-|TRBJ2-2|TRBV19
CASSAVRTGELFF
TGTGCCAGTAGTGCAGTCAGAACCGGGGAGCTGTTTTTT
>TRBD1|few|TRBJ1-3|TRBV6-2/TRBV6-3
CASRGWQGVSGNTIYF
TGTGCCAGCAGGGGCTGGCAGGGGGTCTCTGGAAACACCATATATTTT
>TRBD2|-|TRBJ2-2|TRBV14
CASSHREGLGELFF
TGTGCCAGCAGCCATCGGGAGGGCCTCGGGGAGCTGTTTTTT
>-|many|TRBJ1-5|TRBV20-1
CSASTGLGPQHF
TGCAGTGCTAGTACAGGGTTGGGGCCCCAGCATTTT
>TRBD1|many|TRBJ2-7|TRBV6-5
CASSYYRGQGDEQYF
TGTGCCAGCAGTTACTACCGCGGACAGGGGGACGAGCAGTACTTC
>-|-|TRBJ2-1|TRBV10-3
CAISGHSGLGRTPYNEQFF
TGTGCCATCAGTGGCCACTCCGGTTTGGGTAGGACTCCCTACAATGAGCAGTTCTTC
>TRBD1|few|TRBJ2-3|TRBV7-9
CAISTGADTQYF
TGTGCCATCTCGACAGGGGCGGATACGCAGTATTTT
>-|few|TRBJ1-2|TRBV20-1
CSAPGRSSYGYTF
TGCAGTGCCCCCGGGCGGAGTAGCTATGGCTACACCTTC
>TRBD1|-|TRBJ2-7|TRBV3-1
CASSLKGQDLYEQYF
TGTGCCAGCAGCTTAAAAGGACAGGACCTCTACGAGCAGTACTTC
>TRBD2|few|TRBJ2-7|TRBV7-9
CASSPTPGLAGSYEQYF
TGTGCCAGCAGCCCAACACCGGGACTAGCGGGATCCTACGAGCAGTACTTC
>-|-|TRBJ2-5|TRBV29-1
CSVWGSGETQYF
TGCAGCGTCTGGGGCAGTGGGGAGACCCAGTACTTC
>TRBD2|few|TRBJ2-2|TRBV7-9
CASSGLAGEVTGELFF
TGTGCCAGCAGCGGACTAGCGGGAGAGGTTACCGGGGAGCTGTTTTTT
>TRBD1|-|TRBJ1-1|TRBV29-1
CSVSDRGNTEAFF
TGCAGCGTCTCGGACAGGGGGAACACTGAAGCTTTCTTT
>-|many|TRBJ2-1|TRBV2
CASSVSVYNEQFF
TGTGCCAGCAGTGTGTCCGTATACAATGAGCAGTTCTTC
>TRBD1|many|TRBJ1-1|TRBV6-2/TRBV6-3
CASPKGQGWAEAFF
TGTGCCAGCCCCAAGGGACAGGGATGGGCTGAAGCTTTCTTT
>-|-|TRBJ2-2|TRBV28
CASSFQIPGELFF
TGTGCCAGCAGTTTTCAGATTCCGGGGGAGCTGTTTTTT
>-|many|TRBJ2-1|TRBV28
CASSDRPEQFF
TGTGCCAGCAGTGATAGACCTGAGCAGTTCTTC
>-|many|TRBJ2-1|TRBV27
CASSINRQASWNEQFF
TGTGCCAGCAGCATAAACCGACAGGCAAGCTGGAATGAGCAGTTCTTC
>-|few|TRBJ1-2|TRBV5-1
CASSTPGMNYGYTF
TGCGCCAGCAGCACCCCCGGGATGAACTATGGCTACACCTTC
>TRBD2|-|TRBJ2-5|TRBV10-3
CAIRGGAGETQYF
TGTGCCATCCGGGGGGGGGCCGGAGAGACCCAGTACTTC
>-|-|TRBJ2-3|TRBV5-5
CASSIDIDTQYF
TGTGCCAGCAGCATAGACATAGATACGCAGTATTTT
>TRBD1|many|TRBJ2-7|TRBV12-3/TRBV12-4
CASSSGQGAGEQYF
TGTGCCAGCAGTTCGGGACAGGGGGCGGGCGAGCAGTACTTC
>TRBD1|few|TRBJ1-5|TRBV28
CASITGGRRQPQHF
TGTGCCAGCATTACAGGGGGTAGGAGACAGCCCCAGCATTTT